The rows below give T cell receptor beta chains drawn from one sample of a study of post-analysis software for immune sequencing data. TCRdb analysed the PCR reads with MiXCR anew, one entry per CDR3 protein. There are about 460,000 distinct CDR3 sequences in the sample; around 40% occur only once, and 9.5% to 13% lies in the top ten. Sequenced material: blood. The receptor set was obtained from a girl aged 5-17 years with multiple sclerosis. CDR3s include the opening cysteine and the closing phenylalanine or tryptophan. The order of the fields is D gene, J gene, V gene, CDR3 protein. The D gene is left open where the match is weak.

.	TRBJ2-7	TRBV4-2	CASSQDFGPFYEQYF
TRBD2	TRBJ2-7	TRBV6-5	CASGVAGAYEQYF
.	TRBJ2-7	TRBV7-2	CASSSIMVSYEQYF
TRBD1	TRBJ2-3	TRBV9	CASSVSPAGTGAMDTQYF
TRBD2	TRBJ2-7	TRBV3-1	CASSQLAGGRYEQYF
.	TRBJ2-2	TRBV25-1	CASSEWGDIGGELFF
TRBD2	TRBJ2-7	TRBV7-3	CASSSKAGPTYEQYF
.	TRBJ1-2	TRBV5-6	CASSGDLGAGGYTF
TRBD1	TRBJ2-5	TRBV4-1	CASSQGRPGGSRETQYF
.	TRBJ1-2	TRBV5-1	CASSFLSDPNYGYTF
.	TRBJ1-2	TRBV6-5	CASSSRGAGYGYTF
.	TRBJ2-1	TRBV5-5	CPGEGEPNNEQFF
TRBD1	TRBJ2-7	TRBV20-1	CSARDLGQGRDEQYF
.	TRBJ1-1	TRBV29-1	CSVAGRENTEAFF
TRBD2	TRBJ2-1	TRBV6-2/TRBV6-3	CASSNRLAGGNNEQFF
TRBD1	TRBJ1-1	TRBV7-9	CASSPGTGTEAFF
TRBD1	TRBJ1-2	TRBV28	CASRDRAPENYGYTF
TRBD2	TRBJ2-5	TRBV7-2	CASSQASGKETQYF
TRBD1	TRBJ1-5	TRBV5-1	CASSLGGGYQPQHF